This T cell receptor beta chain was retrieved from a study of blood T cell repertoires in COVID-19. Germline values: CDR1 LGHNT, CDR2 FRNRAP. This CDR3 is 16 amino acids long. V lost 5 bases, J lost 3 bases, and 17 bases lay in between. TCRdb's copy holds only in-frame clones and misses some; the assay was immunoSEQ multiplex PCR. The repertoire consists of about 89,000 clones, with approximately 88% occurring once and the leading ten covering roughly 0.51%. This chain connects TRBV12-5 to TRBJ1-3, with a possible D match to TRBD1 (6 bases). The receptor comes from a man aged 55-75 years with acute or convalescent COVID-19. The sequenced material came from peripheral blood. The DNA of the CDR3 is TGTGCTAGTGGTCCTCCGGGAACAGGGCTTGGAAACACCATATATTTT. Its protein is CASGPPGTGLGNTIYF.